Following are 18 T cell receptor beta chains from one sample sequenced in a study of T cells in tuberculosis. After thawing and overnight rest, PBMC were stained with GMM-loaded CD1B tetramer, viability dye and anti-CD3 for sorting. CD1B tetramers were loaded with Rhodococcus equi-derived C32 glucose monomycolate. Clones were sequenced by immunoSEQ multiplex PCR, and TCRdb holds only the in-frame ones, with some missing. This repertoire shows tens of thousands of clones, more than 75% found once; its top ten account for 1.5% to 2%. The sequenced sample consisted of CD1b-GMM tetramer-negative cells sorted from PBMCs. These receptors all come from an adult woman with latent tuberculosis.

This chain links TRBV7-2 with TRBJ2-4; 8 bases map to TRBD1. V lost 5 bases, J lost 12 bases, and 12 bases stayed unmatched. Germline V lookup: CDR1 SGHTA, CDR2 FQGNSA. The CDR3 totals 14 residues. In nucleotides, the CDR3 is TGTGCCAGCAGCCCTGACCCCCAGGGGGCGCATCAGTACTTC. This gives the protein CASSPDPQGAHQYF.

V gene TRBV2 combines with J gene TRBJ2-2; weak D call: TRBD2 (6 bases). Trimming removed 7 bases from V and 7 bases from J, with 16 bases in between. CDR1 and CDR2 (germline): SNHLY, FYNNEI. The CDR3 consists of 14 residues. CDR3 loop: CASNKEGMVGELFF. CDR3 DNA: TGTGCCAGCAACAAGGAGGGGATGGTCGGGGAGCTGTTTTTT. Together with reference TRBV2 and TRBJ2-2, the CDR3 gives the full variable domain: EPEVTQTPSHQVTQMGQEVILRCVPISNHLYFYWYRQILGQKVEFLVSFYNNEISEKSEIFDDQFSVERPDGSNFTLKIRSTKLEDSAMYFCASNKEGMVGELFFGEGSRLTVL.

A note on this clone: This specimen includes other DNA sequences encoding the same CDR3. The rearrangement uses TRBV14 and TRBJ2-1, with D perhaps matching TRBD1 (5 bases). V was clipped by 1 base and J by 7 bases, with 8 bases between them. The CDR3 has 13 residues. Looked up from germline, CDR1 is SGHDN and CDR2 is FVKESK. The CDR3 DNA is TGTGCCAGCAGCCAAGTTTCAGGGAATGAGCAGTTCTTC. Translating it yields CASSQVSGNEQFF.

V usage is TRBV7-2 and J usage is TRBJ1-2; weak D call: TRBD1 (6 bases). Germline values: CDR1 SGHTA, CDR2 FQGNSA. V lost 5 bases and J 3 bases, leaving 13 bases between the germline ends. CDR3 length: 14 amino acids. Here the CDR3 reads CASSPTQGDYGYTF. The CDR3 DNA reads as TGTGCCAGCAGCCCGACACAGGGTGACTATGGCTACACCTTC. Complete variable domain (other parts from reference TRBV7-2 and TRBJ1-2): GAGVSQSPSNKVTEKGKDVELRCDPISGHTALYWYRQSLGQGLEFLIYFQGNSAPDKSGLPSDRFSAERTGGSVSTLTIQRTQQEDSAVYLCASSPTQGDYGYTFGSGTRLTVV.

The J gene is TRBJ2-3, the V gene TRBV10-3; TRBD1 matches 7 bases. The germline CDR1 and CDR2 sequences are ENHRY and SYGVKD. The CDR3 totals 13 residues. With 10 bases clipped from V and 2 bases from J, the junction kept 6 bases outside the gene matches. For the CDR3, the DNA is TGTGCCACCGGGGACAGCTTCACAGATACGCAGTATTTT. Translating it yields CATGDSFTDTQYF.

J is TRBJ1-1 and V is TRBV6-5, with D perhaps matching TRBD1 (6 bases). The CDR3 is made up of 13 amino acids. Germline V gene lookup returns CDR1 MNHEY and CDR2 SVGAGI. Deletions cut 2 bases from V and 11 bases from J, with 15 bases between. The CDR3 sequence: CASSYAGVHEAFF. The CDR3 DNA is TGTGCCAGCAGTTACGCAGGGGTTCATGAGGCTTTCTTT.

Points on this clone: The junction departs from germline at one end; a sequencing error may be responsible. The chain is built from TRBV7-7 and TRBJ2-5; 13 bases are a match to TRBD2. This CDR3 contains 16 residues. Per the germline V gene, CDR1 is SSHAT and CDR2 is FNYEAQ (reference sequence). CDR3 in amino acids: CASSPRLAGGRETQYF. The CDR3 DNA follows: TGTGCTAGCAGCCCTAGACTAGCGGGGGGCCGAGAGACCCAGTACTTC. The whole variable domain, remainder taken from reference TRBV7-7 and TRBJ2-5, is GAGVSQSPRYKVTKRGQDVTLRCDPISSHATLYWYQQALGQGPEFLTYFNYEAQPDKSGLPSDRFSAERPEGSISTLTIQRTEQRDSAMYRCASSPRLAGGRETQYFGPGTRLLVL.

The chain uses TRBV25-1 and TRBJ2-5; D is possibly TRBD1 (7 bases). V was clipped by 6 bases and J by 3 bases, with 20 bases between them. The germline V gene has CDR1 MGHDK and CDR2 SYGVNS. This CDR3 has 16 amino acids. This CDR3 reads CASSSLRGAIEETQYF. As DNA, the CDR3 is TGTGCCAGCAGCTCCCTCAGGGGGGCCATTGAAGAGACCCAGTACTTC.

The chain links TRBV19 to TRBJ2-7, with 9 bases matching TRBD2. CDR1 is LNHDA, CDR2 SQIVND, per germline (reference sequence). With V trimmed by 5 bases and J by 3 bases, 11 bases remained unmatched. This CDR3 contains 16 residues. The chain's CDR3 is CASSGAWSGGRYEQYF. In nucleotides, the CDR3 is TGTGCCAGTAGTGGGGCCTGGAGCGGGGGGCGCTACGAGCAGTACTTC.

The CDR3 coding sequence is TGTGCCAGCAGCTTAGGGCCGACTAGCGGGGGATCAGATACGCAGTATTTT. Amino acids: CASSLGPTSGGSDTQYF. V usage is TRBV7-3 and J usage is TRBJ2-3, with 12 bases fitting TRBD2. J gave up 4 bases and V 2 bases, and 7 bases lay outside the gene matches. CDR3 length: 17 amino acids. CDR1 is SGHTA, CDR2 FQGTGA, per germline.

The chain carries TRBV2 and TRBJ2-1, with a weak D call TRBD2 (6 bases). Germline assignment: CDR1 SNHLY and CDR2 FYNNEI. CDR3 length equals 16 residues. Trimming removed 3 bases from V and 3 bases from J, with 15 bases in between. The CDR3 protein is CASSDIRGIRYNEQFF. Here the CDR3 DNA reads TGTGCCAGCAGTGATATTCGGGGGATTCGCTACAATGAGCAGTTCTTC.

This chain joins TRBV30 and TRBJ2-7, with 9 bases that match TRBD2. The ends lost 0 bases at V and 4 bases at J; junction bases unmatched: 4. Looked up from germline, CDR1 is GTSNPN and CDR2 is SVGIG (reference sequence). The CDR3 has 14 residues. The CDR3 sequence: CAWSVSSGVYEQYF. For the CDR3, the DNA is TGTGCCTGGAGTGTATCTAGCGGGGTTTACGAGCAGTACTTC.

The chain carries TRBV28 and TRBJ2-7, with 9 bases matching TRBD1. Germline CDR1 MDHEN, CDR2 SYDVKM. After removal of 5 bases from V and 9 bases from J, the junction contained 14 bases not matched to a gene. The CDR3 contains 15 residues. CDR3 loop: CASSVTGTGSIVQYV. In nucleotides, the CDR3 is TGTGCCAGCAGTGTAACCGGGACAGGGTCTATAGTGCAGTACGTC.

This chain uses TRBV18 with TRBJ1-1, with D possibly TRBD1 on 5 matching bases. The CDR3 runs 13 residues. Trimming cost V 7 bases and J 0 bases, with 9 bases left between them. CDR1 KGHSH and CDR2 LQKENI come from the germline V gene. CDR3 coding DNA: TGTGCCAGCTTAGGACATTTGAACACTGAAGCTTTCTTT. This sequence encodes CASLGHLNTEAFF. Full variable domain (outside the CDR3, taken from reference TRBV18 and TRBJ1-1): NAGVMQNPRHLVRRRGQEARLRCSPMKGHSHVYWYRQLPEEGLKFMVYLQKENIIDESGMPKERFSAEFPKEGPSILRIQQVVRGDSAAYFCASLGHLNTEAFFGQGTRLTVV.

This sequence joins TRBV16 and TRBJ1-2, with D unresolved. V lost 2 bases and J 6 bases, leaving 10 bases between the germline ends. The germline CDR1 and CDR2 sequences are KGHSY and FQNENV. The CDR3 spans 13 residues. CDR3 in amino acids: CASSQILSDGYTF. The CDR3 DNA sequence: TGTGCCAGCAGCCAAATCCTTTCTGATGGCTACACCTTC.

The CDR3 is CASSQEETGGFYEQYV. The CDR3 DNA is TGTGCCAGCAGCCAAGAGGAGACAGGGGGCTTCTACGAGCAGTACGTC. The chain has TRBV4-2 and TRBJ2-7; 10 bases agree with TRBD1. With V trimmed by 0 bases and J by 3 bases, 5 bases remained unmatched. Germline lookup yields CDR1 LGHNA and CDR2 YNFKEQ. This CDR3 is 16 amino acids long.

V gene TRBV9 combines with J gene TRBJ2-1; 7 nucleotides line up with TRBD2. The CDR3 totals 13 residues. Germline V lookup: CDR1 SGDLS, CDR2 YYNGEE. Trimming cost V 2 bases and J 9 bases; bases outside gene matches: 5. The CDR3, as DNA: TGTGCCAGCAGCGTGTCGGGGGAGGGTGAGCAGTTCTTC. Its protein is CASSVSGEGEQFF.

The chain uses TRBV11-2 and TRBJ1-1; no clear D gene. CDR1 and CDR2 (germline): SGHAT, FQNNGV. Trimming pared 1 base from V and 9 bases from J, leaving 15 bases between. The CDR3 has 14 amino acids. CDR3 protein: CASSLGQSREKAFF. CDR3 DNA: TGTGCCAGCAGCTTAGGACAATCCCGCGAGAAAGCTTTCTTT.